These T cell receptor beta chains were read from a single sample in a study of shared clonotypes between healthy human individuals. Generated by immunoSEQ multiplex PCR, the TCRdb table keeps only in-frame clones and is missing some. The sample records about 1.1 million clones, about 72% being singletons. Material: memory CD4+ T cells from PBMCs. These receptors were taken from a man aged 18 to 29 in good health. Some clones in this sample may be carry-over from other donors' samples. CDR3s include the opening cysteine and the closing phenylalanine or tryptophan. The D gene is left open where the match is weak. A row's size may be missing; if present it is once, few, many or a size class.

.	TRBV29-1	.	TRBJ2-1	CSARSTLSYNEQFF	TGCAGCGCTAGGAGTACCCTTTCCTACAATGAGCAGTTCTTC
TRBD1	TRBV7-9	.	TRBJ1-1	CASSLTSGTGGTEAFF	TGTGCCAGCAGCCTAACTTCCGGGACAGGGGGCACTGAAGCTTTCTTT
.	TRBV20-1	.	TRBJ1-1	CSARGGAEAFF	TGCAGTGCTAGAGGGGGCGCTGAAGCTTTCTTT
.	TRBV4-3	.	TRBJ2-5	CASSRPPRGTETQYF	TGCGCCAGCAGCCGCCCCCCCCGGGGTACGGAGACCCAGTACTTC
.	TRBV15	.	TRBJ1-5	CATSRADRPQHF	TGTGCCACCAGCAGAGCGGACCGGCCCCAGCATTTT
.	TRBV4-3	.	TRBJ1-2	CASSQDLKGTRVGYGYTF	TGCGCCAGCAGCCAAGACCTAAAAGGGACCCGGGTGGGTTATGGCTACACCTTC
TRBD1	TRBV28	.	TRBJ1-1	CATRTGQVGTEAFF	TGTGCCACCAGGACAGGCCAGGTCGGCACTGAAGCTTTCTTT
.	TRBV29-1	.	TRBJ2-7	CSVAGVGRSSYEQYF	TGCAGCGTTGCTGGAGTTGGACGGAGCTCCTACGAGCAGTACTTC
.	TRBV4-3	once	TRBJ2-7	CASSQDRDLAYEQYF	TGCGCCAGCAGCCAAGATAGGGATTTGGCCTACGAGCAGTACTTC
.	TRBV7-8	.	TRBJ1-4	CASSFGGMYEKLFF	TGTGCCAGCAGCTTCGGGGGAATGTACGAAAAACTGTTTTTT